The entry below describes one TCR beta chain. Its cognate antigen is unknown. The CDR3 is 15 residues long. Trimming cost V 3 bases and J 4 bases, with 15 bases left between them. CDR1 and CDR2 (germline): SNHLY, FYNNEI. The sample originates from a study of OX40 agonist ivuxolimab in advanced cancers. Study summary: Given to patients was ivuxolimab, an agonistic anti-OX40 (CD134) antibody.

The protocol was immunoSEQ multiplex PCR, while the TCRdb copy is restricted to in-frame clones and leaves out a portion. The table shows roughly 56,000 clones, with approximately 88% occurring only once. Study-level points and caveats: Clonal expansion by week 6 occurred in CD4+ and CD8+ blood T cells (at 0.1 to 3.0 mg/kg). At 0.1-3.0 mg/kg, partial responders had clonal expansion among the lowest observed.

Enrollment shut out patients with autoimmune disease history or systemic immunosuppression. This TCR derives from an adult with an advanced solid tumor such as melanoma, head and neck, liver or kidney cancer. Sequencing was performed on CD4+ or CD8+ T cells sorted from blood, taken in a trial of the OX40 agonist ivuxolimab. This chain links TRBV2 with TRBJ1-2, with D unclear. The chain's CDR3 is CASSDLSLSIYGYTF. The DNA of the CDR3 is TGTGCCAGCAGTGATTTGTCGCTGTCGATCTATGGCTACACCTTC.